This T cell receptor (beta chain) was identified during a study of blood T cells in healthy people across ages. The overall study: Capturing about one barcoded beta molecule per two T cells was achieved by template switching. General observations from the study: A conclusive naive versus antigen-experienced comparison was prevented by the unsorted PBMCs. For the donors, CMV status was unknown and possibly confounded expanded clonotype changes.

To note about this clonotype: Its antigen is as yet unknown.

The CDR3 length is 13 residues. Germline V gene sequence: CDR1 MDHEN, CDR2 SYDVKM. V trimming: 7 bases; J trimming: 7 bases; junction bases outside the gene matches: 7. Primers used in a second PCR of roughly 6 to 12 cycles were a sample-barcoded 5' primer and a J-beta primer mix. TCRdb itself ran the 5' RACE reads through MiXCR, one entry per CDR3 protein. In the table there are 850,000 to 1,300,000 distinct CDR3 sequences, 40% to 55% of which are singletons. The sequence derives from a woman aged 60-75 years in good health. Specimen: blood. This chain connects TRBV28 to TRBJ2-1; TRBD2 matches 7 bases. The CDR3 spells CASTAGFRNEQFF. For the CDR3, the DNA is TGTGCCAGCACAGCGGGATTTCGGAATGAGCAGTTCTTC.